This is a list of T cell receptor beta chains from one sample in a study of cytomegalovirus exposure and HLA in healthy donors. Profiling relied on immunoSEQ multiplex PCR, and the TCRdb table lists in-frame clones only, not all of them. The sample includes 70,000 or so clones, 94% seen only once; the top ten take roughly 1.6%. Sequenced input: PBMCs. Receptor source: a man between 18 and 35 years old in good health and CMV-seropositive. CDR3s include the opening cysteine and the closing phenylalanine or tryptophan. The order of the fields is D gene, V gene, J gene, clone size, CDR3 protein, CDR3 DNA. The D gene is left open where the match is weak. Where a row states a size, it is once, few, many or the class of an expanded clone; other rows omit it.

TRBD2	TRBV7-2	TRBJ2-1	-	CASSLGTSSYNEQFF	TGTGCCAGCAGCTTAGGGACTAGCAGTTACAATGAGCAGTTCTTC
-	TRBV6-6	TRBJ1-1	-	CASSYSRSLGTEAFF	TGTGCCAGCAGTTACTCTAGGAGTCTGGGCACTGAAGCTTTCTTT
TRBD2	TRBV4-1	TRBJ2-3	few	CASSQDRLAGSTDTQYF	TGCGCCAGCAGCCAAGATCGCCTAGCGGGAAGCACAGATACGCAGTATTTT
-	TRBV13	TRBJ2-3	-	CASSPRVGTDTQYF	TGTGCCAGCAGCCCACGGGTTGGAACAGATACGCAGTATTTT
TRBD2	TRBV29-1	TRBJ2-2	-	CSVDAGENTGELFF	TGCAGCGTTGACGCGGGGGAGAACACCGGGGAGCTGTTTTTT
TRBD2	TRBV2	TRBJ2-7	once	CASRRGLAVSYEQYF	TGTGCCAGCAGACGCGGACTAGCGGTTTCCTACGAGCAGTACTTC
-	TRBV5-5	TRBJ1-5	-	CASSLVDNQPQHF	TGTGCCAGCAGCTTGGTAGATAATCAGCCCCAGCATTTT
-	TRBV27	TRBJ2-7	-	CASSTRTGGSRYF	TGTGCCAGCAGTACCCGTACTGGGGGGAGTCGATACTTC
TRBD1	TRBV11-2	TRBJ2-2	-	CASSAGTGGTGELFF	TGTGCCAGCAGCGCCGGGACAGGGGGCACCGGGGAGCTGTTTTTT
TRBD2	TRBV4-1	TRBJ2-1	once	CASSQVLGLAGVGEQFF	TGCGCCAGCAGCCAAGTTCTTGGACTAGCGGGAGTTGGTGAGCAGTTCTTC
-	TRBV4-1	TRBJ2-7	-	CASSQGGFSYEQYF	TGCGCCAGCAGCCAGGGCGGGTTTTCGTACGAGCAGTACTTC
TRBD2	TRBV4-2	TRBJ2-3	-	CASSQGGGRETDTQYF	TGTGCCAGCAGCCAAGGTGGCGGGAGGGAGACAGATACGCAGTATTTT
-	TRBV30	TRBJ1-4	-	CAWTLTGLTNEKLFF	TGTGCCTGGACTCTCACGGGGTTAACTAATGAAAAACTGTTTTTT
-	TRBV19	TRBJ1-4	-	CASSIPGYEKLFF	TGTGCCAGTAGTATTCCAGGGTATGAAAAACTGTTTTTT
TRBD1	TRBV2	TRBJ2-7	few	CASRRQGGHEQYF	TGTGCCAGCCGCCGACAGGGGGGCCACGAGCAGTACTTC
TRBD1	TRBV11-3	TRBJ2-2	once	CASSPHWTGPNTGELFF	TGTGCCAGCAGCCCGCACTGGACAGGGCCGAACACCGGGGAGCTGTTTTTT
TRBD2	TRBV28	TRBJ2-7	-	CASTPSGAGPGTYEQYF	TGTGCCAGCACTCCTAGCGGGGCGGGACCGGGCACCTACGAGCAGTACTTC
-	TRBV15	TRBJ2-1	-	CATSIAAPENEQFF	TGTGCCACCAGCATAGCGGCCCCGGAGAATGAGCAGTTCTTC
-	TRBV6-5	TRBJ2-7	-	CASSYSAYSLYEQYF	TGTGCCAGCAGTTACTCCGCATACTCTTTATACGAGCAGTACTTC
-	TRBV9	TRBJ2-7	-	CASSVHPIGGPRNEQYF	TGTGCCAGCAGCGTACACCCGATAGGGGGACCACGCAACGAGCAGTACTTC
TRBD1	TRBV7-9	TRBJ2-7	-	CASSPTGLTYEQYF	TGTGCCAGCAGCCCGACAGGGTTGACCTACGAGCAGTACTTC
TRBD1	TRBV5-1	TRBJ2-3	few	CASTSGQGTDTQYF	TGCGCCAGCACCTCGGGACAGGGGACAGATACGCAGTATTTT
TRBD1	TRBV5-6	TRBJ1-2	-	CASSLLDRAYGYTF	TGTGCCAGCAGCTTACTAGACAGGGCCTATGGCTACACCTTC
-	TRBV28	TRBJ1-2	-	CASSLLVSYGYTF	TGTGCCAGCAGTTTATTGGTCAGCTATGGCTACACCTTC
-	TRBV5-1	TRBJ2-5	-	CASSFDRGGLKTQYF	TGCGCCAGCAGCTTCGACAGGGGAGGGCTTAAGACCCAGTACTTC
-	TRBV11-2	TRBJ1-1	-	CASSLGPGDRLTEAFF	TGTGCTAGCAGCTTAGGGCCAGGGGATAGATTGACTGAAGCTTTCTTT
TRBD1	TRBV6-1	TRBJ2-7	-	CASTKTGTGSHEQYF	TGTGCCAGCACAAAAACCGGGACAGGGTCCCACGAGCAGTACTTC
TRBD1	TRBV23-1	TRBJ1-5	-	CASPITGGRQPQHF	TGCGCCAGCCCTATTACAGGGGGCCGTCAGCCCCAGCATTTT
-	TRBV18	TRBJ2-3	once	CASSPAGIRGDTQYF	TGTGCCAGCTCACCAGCAGGGATTAGGGGAGATACGCAGTATTTT
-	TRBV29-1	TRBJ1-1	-	CSVDLAGVNTEAFF	TGCAGCGTTGATCTGGCAGGGGTGAACACTGAAGCTTTCTTT
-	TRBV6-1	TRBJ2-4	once	CASMYSTNIQYF	TGTGCCAGCATGTACAGCACAAACATTCAGTACTTC
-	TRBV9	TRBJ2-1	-	CASSVVGASSYNEQFF	TGTGCCAGCAGCGTAGTGGGGGCAAGCTCCTACAATGAGCAGTTCTTC
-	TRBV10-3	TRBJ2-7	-	CAITATRDNSYEQYF	TGTGCCATCACCGCAACTAGGGACAACTCCTACGAGCAGTACTTC
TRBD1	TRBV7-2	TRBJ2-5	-	CASSSDRVSMLYF	TGTGCCAGCAGCTCTGACAGGGTGTCGATGCTATACTTC